This entry lists 12 T cell receptor beta chains sequenced from one sample in a study of blood T cell repertoires in COVID-19. Sequencing used immunoSEQ multiplex PCR; TCRdb keeps in-frame clones, though not all of them. The sample comprises 150,000 to 200,000 clones, almost 90% of which are singletons, and approximately 0.64% rests with the top ten. The sample consisted of peripheral blood. The source is a man in his forties or fifties with acute or convalescent COVID-19.

This clone was seen only a few times. The chain joins TRBV28 to TRBJ1-5, with D perhaps matching TRBD1 (5 bases). This CDR3 region has 14 residues. Deletions cut 7 bases from V and 6 bases from J, with 16 bases between. Germline assignment: CDR1 MDHEN and CDR2 SYDVKM. CDR3 sequence: CASTSGKGRQPQHF. In nucleotides, the CDR3 is TGTGCCAGCACCTCAGGGAAGGGCCGTCAGCCCCAGCATTTT.

In nucleotides, the CDR3 is TGCGCCAGCAGCCAAGATTTGGCTTCTAGCTCCTACGAGCAGTACTTC. This translates into CASSQDLASSSYEQYF. The chain employs TRBV4-1 and TRBJ2-7; D unresolved. The CDR3 length is 16 residues. The germline gives CDR1 MGHRA, CDR2 YSYEKL. V lost 0 bases to trimming and J lost 0 bases, with 12 bases between them.

The chain carries TRBV6-5 and TRBJ2-7; D is possibly TRBD2 (6 bases). This CDR3 spans 14 amino acids. V gave up 6 bases and J gave up 5 bases, with 17 bases separating them. Germline CDR1 and CDR2: MNHEY and SVGAGI. CDR3 sequence reads: CASRLGGPGDEQYF. CDR3 sequence (DNA): TGTGCCAGCAGATTGGGGGGTCCCGGGGACGAGCAGTACTTC.

The chain recombines TRBV7-2 with TRBJ1-5; tentatively, D is TRBD1 (5 bases). Between the trimmed V and J ends, which lost 5 bases and 0 bases, there was a span of 11 bases. The CDR3 consists of 15 residues. The germline CDR1 and CDR2 sequences are SGHTA and FQGNSA. The CDR3 loop is CASSETVNSNQPQHF. The CDR3, as DNA: TGTGCCAGCAGCGAGACAGTAAATAGCAATCAGCCCCAGCATTTT. The variable domain in full, with the rest retrieved from reference TRBV7-2 and TRBJ1-5, is GAGVSQSPSNKVTEKGKDVELRCDPISGHTALYWYRQSLGQGLEFLIYFQGNSAPDKSGLPSDRFSAERTGGSVSTLTIQRTQQEDSAVYLCASSETVNSNQPQHFGDGTRLSIL.

This clone was seen a single time. J is TRBJ2-2 and V is TRBV24-1; the match to TRBD2 covers 10 bases. CDR1 is KGHDR and CDR2 is SFDVKD in the germline V gene. This CDR3 is 16 amino acids long. Unmatched junction bases numbered 3, after V lost 4 bases and J lost 2 bases. The chain's CDR3 is CATSEASGGNTGELFF. The CDR3 nucleotides are TGTGCCACCAGTGAGGCTAGCGGGGGAAACACCGGGGAGCTGTTTTTT.

V gene TRBV7-2 combines with J gene TRBJ1-2, with D possibly TRBD1 on 6 matching bases. V was clipped by 2 bases and J by 4 bases, with 17 bases between them. The CDR3 covers 16 residues. CDR1 is SGHTA, CDR2 FQGNSA, per germline. The CDR3 coding sequence is TGTGCCAGCAGCTTATTCCCCAACAGGGCTTTCTATGGCTACACCTTC. Encoded protein: CASSLFPNRAFYGYTF. Full variable domain (remainder filled in from reference TRBV7-2 and TRBJ1-2): GAGVSQSPSNKVTEKGKDVELRCDPISGHTALYWYRQSLGQGLEFLIYFQGNSAPDKSGLPSDRFSAERTGGSVSTLTIQRTQQEDSAVYLCASSLFPNRAFYGYTFGSGTRLTVV.

The V gene is TRBV30, the J gene TRBJ1-6; D not resolved. CDR3 length: 14 amino acids. Germline V gives CDR1 GTSNPN, CDR2 SVGIG (reference sequence). V gave up 3 bases and J gave up 8 bases, with 14 bases separating them. In DNA form, the CDR3 reads TGTGCCTGGAGAAGGATGAGCGACGATTCACCCCTCCACTTT. It specifies CAWRRMSDDSPLHF.

The chain joins TRBV27 to TRBJ1-4; D remains unclear. CDR1 MNHEY and CDR2 SMNVEV come from the germline V gene (reference sequence). Trimming cost V 3 bases and J 6 bases, with 8 bases left between them. This CDR3 comprises 13 residues. This CDR3 reads CASSFSSYEKLFF. CDR3 nucleotide sequence: TGTGCCAGCAGTTTTAGCAGTTATGAAAAACTGTTTTTT.

V gene TRBV12-3 or TRBV12-4 combines with J gene TRBJ2-5; D is undetermined. The ends were cut back, 6 bases at V and 1 base at J, with 9 bases in the middle. CDR3 length: 13 amino acids. CDR3 residues: CASRHEVQETQYF. The CDR3 DNA reads TGTGCCAGCAGGCACGAGGTCCAAGAGACCCAGTACTTC.

The chain recombines TRBV6-2 or TRBV6-3 with TRBJ2-7; TRBD2 might be the D (6 bases). Trimming removed 4 bases from V and 5 bases from J, with 18 bases in between. The germline CDR1 and CDR2 sequences are MNHEY and SVGEGT. The CDR3 has 15 amino acids. CDR3 nucleotide sequence: TGTGCCAGCAGTTTCGCCCGGGGAGGCAGCCACGAGCAGTACTTC. Amino acids: CASSFARGGSHEQYF.

The J gene is TRBJ1-3, the V gene TRBV29-1; D is perhaps TRBD1 (6 bases). CDR1 SQVTM and CDR2 ANQGSEA come from the germline V gene. Trimming stripped 5 bases from V and 0 bases from J, with 8 bases between. The CDR3 runs to 13 residues. The CDR3 DNA reads TGCAGCGTTCAGGGGAACTCTGGAAACACCATATATTTT. Protein: CSVQGNSGNTIYF.

CDR3 in DNA: TGTGCCAGCAGCCGCACGCCAGCGAACACCATATATTTT. Translation gives CASSRTPANTIYF. The genes are TRBV7-2 and TRBJ1-3; no reliable D call. This CDR3 has 13 residues. Trimming pared 5 bases from V and 7 bases from J, leaving 12 bases between. Germline V gene lookup returns CDR1 SGHTA and CDR2 FQGNSA.